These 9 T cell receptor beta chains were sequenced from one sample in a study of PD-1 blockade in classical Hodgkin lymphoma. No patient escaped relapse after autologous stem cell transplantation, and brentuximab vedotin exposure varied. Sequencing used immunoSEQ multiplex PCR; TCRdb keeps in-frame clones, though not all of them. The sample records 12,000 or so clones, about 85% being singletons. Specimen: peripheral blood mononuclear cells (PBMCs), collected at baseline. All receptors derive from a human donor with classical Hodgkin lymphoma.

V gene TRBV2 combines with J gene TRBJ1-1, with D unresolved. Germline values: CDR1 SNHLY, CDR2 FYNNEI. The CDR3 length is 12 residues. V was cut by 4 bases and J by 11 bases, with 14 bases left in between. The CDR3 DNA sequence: TGTGCCAGCAGTGTTTCCACCAGCGGGGCTTTCTTT. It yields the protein CASSVSTSGAFF.

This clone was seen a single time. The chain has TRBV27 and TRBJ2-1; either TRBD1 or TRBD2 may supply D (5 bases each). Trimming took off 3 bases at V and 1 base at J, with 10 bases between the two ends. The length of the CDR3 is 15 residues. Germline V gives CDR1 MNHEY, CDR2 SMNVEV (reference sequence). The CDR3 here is CASSFRDPSYNEQFF. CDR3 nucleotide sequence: TGTGCCAGCAGTTTCCGGGACCCGTCCTACAATGAGCAGTTCTTC.

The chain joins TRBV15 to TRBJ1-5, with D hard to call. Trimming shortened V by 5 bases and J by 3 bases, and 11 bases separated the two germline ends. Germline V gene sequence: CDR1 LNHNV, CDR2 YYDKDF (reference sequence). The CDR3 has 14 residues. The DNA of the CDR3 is TGTGCCACCAGCCACCAAGGGATCAATCAGCCCCAGCATTTT. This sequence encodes CATSHQGINQPQHF. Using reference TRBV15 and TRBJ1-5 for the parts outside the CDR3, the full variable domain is DAMVIQNPRYQVTQFGKPVTLSCSQTLNHNVMYWYQQKSSQAPKLLFHYYDKDFNNEADTPDNFQSRRPNTSFCFLDIRSPGLGDTAMYLCATSHQGINQPQHFGDGTRLSIL.

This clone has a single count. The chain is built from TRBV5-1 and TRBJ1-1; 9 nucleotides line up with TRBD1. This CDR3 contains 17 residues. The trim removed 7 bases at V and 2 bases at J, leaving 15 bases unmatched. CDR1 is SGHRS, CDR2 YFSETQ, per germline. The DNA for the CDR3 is TGCGCCAGCTCCCTCAGGGGACAGGGTCAATTAAACACTGAAGCTTTCTTT. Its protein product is CASSLRGQGQLNTEAFF.

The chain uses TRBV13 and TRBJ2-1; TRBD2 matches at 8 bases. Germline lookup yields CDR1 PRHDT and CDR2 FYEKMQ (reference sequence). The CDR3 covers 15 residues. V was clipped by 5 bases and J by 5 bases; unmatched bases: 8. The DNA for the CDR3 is TGTGCCAGCAGCCGATCCTTAGCGGGACACAATGAGCAGTTCTTC. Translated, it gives CASSRSLAGHNEQFF.

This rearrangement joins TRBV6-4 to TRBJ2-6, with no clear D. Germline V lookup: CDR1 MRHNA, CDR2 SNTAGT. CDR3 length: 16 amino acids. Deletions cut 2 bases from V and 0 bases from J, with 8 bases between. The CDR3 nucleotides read TGTGCCAGCAGTGACCCCGGACGCTCTGGGGCCAACGTCCTGACTTTC. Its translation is CASSDPGRSGANVLTF.

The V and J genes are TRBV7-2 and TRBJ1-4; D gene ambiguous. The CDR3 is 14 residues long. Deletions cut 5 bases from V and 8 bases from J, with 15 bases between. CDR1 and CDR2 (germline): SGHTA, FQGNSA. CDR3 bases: TGTGCCAGCAGCCCGATGGGGATTGGGGAAAAACTGTTTTTT. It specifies CASSPMGIGEKLFF. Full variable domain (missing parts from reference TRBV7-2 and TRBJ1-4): GAGVSQSPSNKVTEKGKDVELRCDPISGHTALYWYRQSLGQGLEFLIYFQGNSAPDKSGLPSDRFSAERTGGSVSTLTIQRTQQEDSAVYLCASSPMGIGEKLFFGSGTQLSVL.

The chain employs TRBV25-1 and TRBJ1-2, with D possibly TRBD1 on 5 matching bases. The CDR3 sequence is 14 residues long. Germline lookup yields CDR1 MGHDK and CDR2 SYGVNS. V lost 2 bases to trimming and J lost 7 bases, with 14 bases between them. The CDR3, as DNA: TGTGCCAGCAGTGAAGTCCTGGCGGGGGGTGGCTACACCTTC. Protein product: CASSEVLAGGGYTF.

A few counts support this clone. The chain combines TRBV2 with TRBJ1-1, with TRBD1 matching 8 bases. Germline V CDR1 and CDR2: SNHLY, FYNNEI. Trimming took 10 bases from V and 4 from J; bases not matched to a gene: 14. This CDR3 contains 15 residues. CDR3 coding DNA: TGTGCCATCGATAAGCCAGGGGGCGACGGCACTGAAGCTTTCTTT. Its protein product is CAIDKPGGDGTEAFF.